This TCR beta chain came from a study of cytotoxic CD8 clonotypes in ibrutinib-treated CLL. Study in general: Samples averaged roughly 280,000 productive templates and some 96,000 productive rearrangements.

With sequencing, the targeted depth ranged from 1 in 200,000 to 1 in 1 million T cells. The table came from immunoSEQ multiplex PCR; TCRdb's copy has only in-frame clones and leaves some out. The sample has 20,000 to 30,000 clones, 55% to 75% seen once. Study-wide findings and caveats: For progressing versus sustained-remission patients, sampling times were not the same.

Trimming removed 0 bases at V and 0 bases at J, with 10 bases between. The CDR3 is 15 amino acids. Per the germline V gene, CDR1 is SGDLS and CDR2 is YYNGEE. This clone has only a few counts. Its target is not known. This specimen was PBMCs, taken after 12 months of ibrutinib treatment. The receptor comes from a human donor with chronic lymphocytic leukemia. The J gene is TRBJ2-7, the V gene TRBV9; tentatively, D is TRBD2 (5 bases). CDR3 amino acids: CASSVGSGSSYEQYF. In DNA form, the CDR3 reads TGTGCCAGCAGCGTAGGATCGGGGTCCTCCTACGAGCAGTACTTC.